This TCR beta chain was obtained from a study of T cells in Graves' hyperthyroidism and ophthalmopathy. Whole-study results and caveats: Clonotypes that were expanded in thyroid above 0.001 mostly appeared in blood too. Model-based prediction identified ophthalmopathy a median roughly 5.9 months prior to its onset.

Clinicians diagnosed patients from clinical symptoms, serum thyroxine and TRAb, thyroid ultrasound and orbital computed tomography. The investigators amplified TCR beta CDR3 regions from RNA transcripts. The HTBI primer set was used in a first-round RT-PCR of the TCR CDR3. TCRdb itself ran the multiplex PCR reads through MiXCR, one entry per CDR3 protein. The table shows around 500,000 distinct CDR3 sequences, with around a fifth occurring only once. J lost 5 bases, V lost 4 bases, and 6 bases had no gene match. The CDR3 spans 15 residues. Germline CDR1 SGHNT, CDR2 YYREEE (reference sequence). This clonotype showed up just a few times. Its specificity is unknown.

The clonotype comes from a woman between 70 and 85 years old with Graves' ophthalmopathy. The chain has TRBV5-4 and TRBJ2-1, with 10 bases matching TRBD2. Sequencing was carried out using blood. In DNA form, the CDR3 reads TGTGCCAGCAGCAGGACCGGGACTAGCGACAATGAGCAGTTCTTC. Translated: CASSRTGTSDNEQFF.